Presented here are 14 T cell receptor beta chains from one specimen sequenced in a study of CD8 T cells in Susac syndrome. When the RNA was reverse transcribed, random hexamers were used with an input of roughly 0.45 to 1 ug. TCRdb passed the immunoSEQ multiplex PCR reads through MiXCR, listing each CDR3 protein once. The profile shows roughly 200,000 distinct CDR3 sequences, 90% to 95% of them singletons. Source material: CD4+ T cells from PBMCs. These receptors came from a human donor in good health.

This chain joins TRBV29-1 and TRBJ1-1, with D hard to call. The V end lost 4 bases, the J end lost 0 bases, and 3 bases lay between the germline ends. Germline V gene sequence: CDR1 SQVTM, CDR2 ANQGSEA. The CDR3 totals 11 residues. The CDR3 loop reads CSVVVNTEAFF. The CDR3 coding sequence is TGCAGCGTTGTAGTGAACACTGAAGCTTTCTTT.

The chain links TRBV5-4 to TRBJ2-7; 7 nucleotides agree with TRBD1. Trimming removed 5 bases from V and 4 bases from J; junction bases left unmatched: 6. The germline V gene encodes CDR1 SGHNT and CDR2 YYREEE (reference sequence). The CDR3 covers 13 residues. Here the CDR3 DNA reads TGTGCCAGCAGTCCCGGGACAGAGTACGAGCAGTACTTC. Encoded protein: CASSPGTEYEQYF.

The chain is built from TRBV9 and TRBJ1-2; D not resolved. The germline gives CDR1 SGDLS, CDR2 YYNGEE. The CDR3 is 12 amino acids. V lost 3 bases and J 3 bases, leaving 6 bases between the germline ends. CDR3 nucleotide sequence: TGTGCCAGCAGCGCGGTAGACTATGGCTACACCTTC. Translation gives CASSAVDYGYTF. Full variable domain (missing parts from reference TRBV9 and TRBJ1-2): DSGVTQTPKHLITATGQRVTLRCSPRSGDLSVYWYQQSLDQGLQFLIQYYNGEERAKGNILERFSAQQFPDLHSELNLSSLELGDSALYFCASSAVDYGYTFGSGTRLTVV.

The chain has TRBV24-1 and TRBJ1-5; the D is unclear. The CDR3 contains 13 residues. Germline assignment: CDR1 KGHDR and CDR2 SFDVKD. V lost 4 bases, J lost 7 bases, and 10 bases lay in between. In DNA, the CDR3 is TGTGCCACCAGTGAACGAGATGGACAGCCCCAGCATTTT. Its protein is CATSERDGQPQHF.

Only a few counts were recorded for this clonotype. The rearrangement joins TRBV5-1 to TRBJ2-6, with TRBD1 matching over 7 bases. The V gene's germline CDR1 is SGHRS and CDR2 YFSETQ. The CDR3 contains 18 residues. J gave up 0 bases and V 4 bases, and 10 bases lay outside the gene matches. The CDR3 spells CASSPRQGVTSGANVLTF. Here the CDR3 DNA reads TGCGCCAGCAGCCCAAGACAGGGCGTTACCTCTGGGGCCAACGTCCTGACTTTC.

This chain uses TRBV5-1 with TRBJ2-1; the match to TRBD2 covers 8 bases. Trimming cost V 4 bases and J 6 bases; bases outside gene matches: 9. Germline loops: CDR1 SGHRS, CDR2 YFSETQ. The CDR3 has 15 amino acids. As DNA, the CDR3 is TGCGCCAGCAGCCCAGCCGGACTAGCAAGCAATGAGCAGTTCTTC. Encoded protein: CASSPAGLASNEQFF.

The CDR3 is CASSLWDTDTQYF. The CDR3 nucleotides read TGTGCCAGCAGCTTGTGGGACACAGATACGCAGTATTTT. This chain links TRBV7-9 with TRBJ2-3, with unresolved D. Germline V lookup: CDR1 SEHNR, CDR2 FQNEAQ (reference sequence). V lost 3 bases to trimming and J lost 2 bases, with 6 bases between them. The CDR3 is 13 amino acids.

The genes are TRBV10-3 and TRBJ1-1, with a tentative D call TRBD1 (5 bases). The germline V gene has CDR1 ENHRY and CDR2 SYGVKD. The CDR3 has 14 residues. The V end was cut by 4 bases, the J end by 0 bases, with 9 bases between. CDR3 sequence: CAISALRVNTEAFF. The CDR3, as DNA: TGTGCCATCAGTGCCCTCAGGGTGAACACTGAAGCTTTCTTT.

The genes are TRBV6-1 and TRBJ2-3; D remains ambiguous. V lost 6 bases to trimming and J lost 1 base, with 17 bases between them. This CDR3 is built from 16 residues. Per the germline V gene, CDR1 is MNHNS and CDR2 is SASEGT. The CDR3 DNA reads TGTGCCAGCAGCTTTCGCCCCGGTGGAGGCACAGATACGCAGTATTTT. Translated: CASSFRPGGGTDTQYF.

The chain carries TRBV12-3 or TRBV12-4 and TRBJ1-5; unclear D gene. CDR3 size: 12 residues. The V end lost 6 bases, the J end lost 4 bases, and 7 bases lay between the germline ends. Here the CDR3 reads CASRTANQPQHF. CDR3 nucleotides: TGTGCCAGCAGGACTGCGAATCAGCCCCAGCATTTT.

This chain joins TRBV6-5 and TRBJ2-5; unclear D gene. This CDR3 comprises 12 residues. Germline V lookup: CDR1 MNHEY, CDR2 SVGAGI. V lost 2 bases and J 4 bases, leaving 5 bases between the germline ends. The DNA for the CDR3 is TGTGCCAGCAGTTACCCCGGAGAGACCCAGTACTTC. It encodes CASSYPGETQYF.

This clonotype came up once. The chain has TRBV3-1 and TRBJ2-5; D call uncertain. The V and J ends lost 2 bases and 5 bases respectively, with 9 bases between them. Germline CDR1 reads LGHDT; CDR2 reads YNNKEL (reference sequence). The CDR3 consists of 13 residues. The CDR3 reads CASSQQVRETQYF. The DNA for the CDR3 is TGTGCCAGCAGCCAACAAGTTCGGGAGACCCAGTACTTC.

The chain combines TRBV7-9 with TRBJ1-2; no definite D call. CDR3 length equals 13 residues. Germline V CDR1 and CDR2: SEHNR, FQNEAQ (reference sequence). CDR3 bases: TGTGCAGGGTCTCTAACCCCATCCTATGGCTACACCTTC. Residues: CAGSLTPSYGYTF.

The chain employs TRBV29-1 and TRBJ1-2; D unclear. The CDR3 extends over 11 amino acids. Germline CDR1 is SQVTM and CDR2 is ANQGSEA. Trimming took 3 bases from V and 5 from J, leaving 7 bases between them. This CDR3 is CSVEGGYGYTF. CDR3 nucleotides: TGCAGCGTTGAGGGTGGGTATGGCTACACCTTC.